These 11 T cell receptor beta chains were all obtained from the same sample, sequenced in a study of blood T cell repertoires in COVID-19. Method: immunoSEQ multiplex PCR; TCRdb's copy keeps in-frame clones and lacks some. In the table there are about 150,000 clones, approximately 90% of which are singletons. Specimen: peripheral blood. Source of these receptors: a human donor with COVID-19, enrolled during active disease. The donor label of this sample is uncertain.

The V and J genes are TRBV6-2 or TRBV6-3 and TRBJ2-5, with D possibly TRBD2 on 5 matching bases. Germline V gives CDR1 MNHEY, CDR2 SVGEGT. The CDR3 runs 15 residues. V shed 0 bases and J shed 1 base, with 9 bases lying between them. CDR3 sequence: CASSYSKDFQETQYF. Here the CDR3 DNA reads TGTGCCAGCAGTTACTCGAAGGACTTCCAAGAGACCCAGTACTTC.

The CDR3 protein is CAIKVGVGSYNEQFF. The CDR3, as DNA: TGTGCCATAAAAGTCGGGGTAGGATCCTACAATGAGCAGTTCTTC. This sequence joins TRBV10-3 and TRBJ2-1; D is perhaps TRBD2 (5 bases). Germline CDR1 is ENHRY and CDR2 is SYGVKD. The CDR3 extends over 15 amino acids. V shed 9 bases and J shed 1 base, with 16 bases lying between them.

This clone has only one observation. The V and J genes are TRBV5-1 and TRBJ1-5, with D perhaps TRBD1 (6 bases). V lost 10 bases to trimming and J lost 2 bases, with 31 bases between them. Looked up from germline, CDR1 is SGHRS and CDR2 is YFSETQ. The CDR3 spans 19 residues. CDR3 sequence (DNA): TGCGCCCGCCGGGCGCGGGGGGGCATGCGAGCCCTCGGCAATCAGCCCCAGCATTTT. Its translation is CARRARGGMRALGNQPQHF.

This chain connects TRBV5-1 to TRBJ1-2; no reliable D call. V lost 4 bases and J 0 bases, leaving 13 bases between the germline ends. CDR1 is SGHRS, CDR2 YFSETQ, per germline. The length of the CDR3 is 15 residues. CDR3 sequence (DNA): TGCGCCAGCAGCCTGACGGAGGAAGCTAACTATGGCTACACCTTC. It codes for CASSLTEEANYGYTF.

The V call is TRBV7-9, the J call TRBJ1-3; the match to TRBD1 covers 7 bases. In germline, CDR1 is SEHNR, CDR2 FQNEAQ (reference sequence). This CDR3 contains 16 residues. V lost 0 bases, J lost 8 bases, and 10 bases stayed unmatched. The CDR3 sequence is CASSLALTGPVDTIYF. CDR3 DNA: TGTGCCAGCAGCTTAGCCCTGACAGGGCCGGTGGACACCATATATTTT.

This clone has only one observation. For the CDR3, the DNA is TGCAGCGTTGCCCGTGAGGATGGTAGGAGCTATGGCTACACCTTC. It translates to CSVAREDGRSYGYTF. The chain has TRBV29-1 and TRBJ1-2; D not resolved. The CDR3 contains 15 residues. The V gene lost 4 bases and the J gene lost 4 bases, with 19 bases spanning the gap. Germline values: CDR1 SQVTM, CDR2 ANQGSEA.

This rearrangement joins TRBV2 to TRBJ2-1; 8 nucleotides align to TRBD1. From germline, CDR1 is SNHLY and CDR2 FYNNEI. Losses at the gene ends were 7 bases for V and 4 bases for J; bases not matched to a gene: 9. The CDR3 covers 15 residues. The CDR3 loop is CASKVEGTGYNEQFF. Here the CDR3 DNA reads TGTGCCAGCAAGGTTGAGGGGACAGGATACAATGAGCAGTTCTTC.

This clone was recorded only once. The genes are TRBV2 and TRBJ1-1; D unclear. Germline values: CDR1 SNHLY, CDR2 FYNNEI. The CDR3 totals 14 residues. V was pared by 6 bases and J by 0 bases, with 11 bases between. CDR3 DNA sequence: TGTGCCAGCAGATTCGACATTCTGAACACTGAAGCTTTCTTT. It yields the protein CASRFDILNTEAFF.

This clone occurred once. J is TRBJ1-5 and V is TRBV19; the D gene is possibly TRBD1 (5 bases). Germline CDR1 LNHDA, CDR2 SQIVND (reference sequence). The CDR3 contains 14 residues. V was shortened by 6 bases and J by 4 bases, with 13 bases between the two germline ends. The CDR3 bases are TGTGCCAGTAGGGCAACAGGTACGAATCAGCCCCAGCATTTT. Encoded protein: CASRATGTNQPQHF.

This rearrangement joins TRBV11-2 to TRBJ1-1; D is perhaps TRBD1 (5 bases). The CDR3 is 16 amino acids. V shed 2 bases and J shed 4 bases, with 17 bases lying between them. From germline, CDR1 is SGHAT and CDR2 FQNNGV. The chain's CDR3 is CASSLSGQGWGTEAFF. The CDR3 bases are TGTGCCAGCAGCTTAAGTGGGCAGGGATGGGGCACTGAAGCTTTCTTT.

This chain uses TRBV11-2 with TRBJ1-4; D perhaps matches TRBD1 (5 bases). V was pared by 1 base and J by 7 bases, with 10 bases between. The length of the CDR3 is 14 residues. Germline V gene data show CDR1 as SGHAT and CDR2 as FQNNGV. The CDR3 coding sequence is TGTGCCAGCAGCTTAGTCGCGGGGGGTGAAAAACTGTTTTTT. As protein: CASSLVAGGEKLFF.